The 15 T cell receptor beta chains below all came from one sample that was sequenced in a study of cytomegalovirus exposure and HLA in healthy donors. Vbeta (60) and Jbeta (13) primers were used in the PCR. Generated by immunoSEQ multiplex PCR, the TCRdb table keeps only in-frame clones and is missing some. The profile covers roughly 140,000 clones, with approximately 85% appearing a single time and 5% to 6.5% taken by the ten largest. Sequencing was carried out using PBMCs. Every receptor here comes from a man aged 45-65 years in good health and CMV-seropositive.

This chain joins TRBV5-4 and TRBJ2-3, with a tentative D call TRBD2 (6 bases). V was trimmed by 0 bases and J by 2 bases, leaving 10 bases between them. The CDR3 runs to 15 residues. Germline V CDR1 and CDR2: SGHNT, YYREEE (reference sequence). The CDR3 DNA reads TGTGCCAGCAGCTTGGGACGGGGGTACACAGATACGCAGTATTTT. Amino acids: CASSLGRGYTDTQYF.

The chain uses TRBV6-1 and TRBJ2-3; tentative D call: TRBD1 (6 bases). Trimming took off 2 bases at V and 6 bases at J, with 12 bases between the two ends. The germline V gene has CDR1 MNHNS and CDR2 SASEGT. The CDR3 totals 14 residues. The CDR3 region is CASSEQGQGDTQYF. The CDR3 bases are TGTGCCAGCAGTGAACAGGGACAAGGGGATACGCAGTATTTT.

The chain has TRBV2 and TRBJ1-2; TRBD1 agrees at 8 bases. CDR1 and CDR2 from the germline V gene are SNHLY and FYNNEI. The CDR3 is 13 amino acids. The ends lost 8 bases at V and 1 base at J; junction bases unmatched: 3. The CDR3: CASGTGFNYGYTF. For the CDR3, the DNA is TGTGCCAGCGGGACAGGCTTTAACTATGGCTACACCTTC. Combining the CDR3 with reference TRBV2 and TRBJ1-2 gives the whole variable domain EPEVTQTPSHQVTQMGQEVILRCVPISNHLYFYWYRQILGQKVEFLVSFYNNEISEKSEIFDDQFSVERPDGSNFTLKIRSTKLEDSAMYFCASGTGFNYGYTFGSGTRLTVV.

V is TRBV6-5 and J is TRBJ1-2, with 8 bases identical to TRBD1. Germline lookup yields CDR1 MNHEY and CDR2 SVGAGI. V gave up 6 bases and J gave up 7 bases; unmatched junction bases: 10. This CDR3 spans 14 amino acids. The CDR3 loop is CASRATGVRLGYTF. As DNA, the CDR3 is TGTGCCAGCAGAGCGACAGGGGTGAGGCTTGGCTACACCTTC.

The chain carries TRBV6-1 and TRBJ2-1; no clear D. Germline V gene lookup returns CDR1 MNHNS and CDR2 SASEGT. Trimming left V 2 bases short and J 0 bases short, with 11 bases between. The CDR3 length is 16 residues. The CDR3 reads CASSEFALSSYNEQFF. In nucleotides, the CDR3 is TGTGCCAGCAGTGAATTCGCTCTTAGCTCCTACAATGAGCAGTTCTTC.

The V and J genes are TRBV29-1 and TRBJ2-7, with no clear D. The germline V gene encodes CDR1 SQVTM and CDR2 ANQGSEA. The CDR3 has 13 amino acids. V was trimmed by 6 bases and J by 1 base, leaving 13 bases between them. The CDR3 DNA is TGCAGCGTCCGACTGCGCTTTTCCTACGAGCAGTACTTC. Its protein is CSVRLRFSYEQYF.

The chain couples TRBV28 to TRBJ1-2, with TRBD1 matching 9 bases. CDR3 length: 13 amino acids. The junction had 6 bases not matched to a gene; V was cut back by 6 bases and J by 7 bases. Germline-derived CDR1 and CDR2 are MDHEN and SYDVKM. CDR3 sequence: CASSGQGISGYTF. In DNA form, the CDR3 reads TGTGCCAGCAGCGGACAGGGGATAAGTGGCTACACCTTC.

The rearrangement uses TRBV4-1 and TRBJ1-3, with D hard to call. The V end lost 0 bases, the J end lost 4 bases, and 16 bases lay between the germline ends. This CDR3 contains 17 residues. Germline values: CDR1 MGHRA, CDR2 YSYEKL. This CDR3 is CASSQDGQRGPGNTIYF. As DNA, the CDR3 is TGCGCCAGCAGCCAAGATGGCCAACGCGGGCCCGGAAACACCATATATTTT.

The chain uses TRBV5-1 and TRBJ1-1, with D perhaps matching TRBD1 (6 bases). Germline V CDR1 and CDR2: SGHRS, YFSETQ. Trimming took 1 base from V and 8 from J, leaving 6 bases between them. The CDR3 loop spans 11 amino acids. CDR3 nucleotide sequence: TGCGCCAGCAGCTTGACAGGGGAAGCTTTCTTT. Protein sequence: CASSLTGEAFF.

As for this clone: One end of the junction varies from germline; a read error may be responsible. The rearrangement uses TRBV7-9 and TRBJ2-7; D unclear. Per germline, CDR1 SEHNR and CDR2 FQNEAQ (reference sequence). CDR3 length: 13 amino acids. The CDR3 protein is CSSSSGPSWEQYF. The CDR3 nucleotides read TGTTCCAGCAGCTCTGGGCCTTCTTGGGAGCAGTACTTC.

V usage is TRBV1 and J usage is TRBJ2-5; TRBD2 reflects the table's D call only, with no check against the DNA. TRBV1 is a listed pseudogene. The CDR3 has 16 residues. CDR3 residues: CTSSPAERSPHETQYF. For the CDR3, the DNA is TGCACCAGCAGCCCAGCGGAGCGGAGTCCCCATGAGACCCAGTACTTC.

The CDR3 DNA reads TGTGCCAGCAGCCAGACGGGACTCAACTACTATGGCTACACCTTC. Translated, it gives CASSQTGLNYYGYTF. The chain couples TRBV5-6 to TRBJ1-2; D is possibly TRBD1 (5 bases). CDR3 length: 15 residues. Per the germline V gene, CDR1 is SGHDT and CDR2 is YYEEEE. V lost 4 bases to trimming and J lost 3 bases, with 16 bases between them.

The chain employs TRBV7-3 and TRBJ1-1, with no clear D. Germline V gene sequence: CDR1 SGHTA, CDR2 FQGTGA. V gave up 4 bases and J gave up 5 bases, with 11 bases separating them. The CDR3 extends over 13 amino acids. CDR3 in amino acids: CASSSGRGTEAFF. In nucleotides, the CDR3 is TGTGCCAGCAGCTCGGGTCGTGGGACTGAAGCTTTCTTT.

V is TRBV7-2 and J is TRBJ2-3; maybe TRBD2 (5 bases). This CDR3 comprises 16 residues. Trimming pared 2 bases from V and 6 bases from J, leaving 18 bases between. Germline V gene data show CDR1 as SGHTA and CDR2 as FQGNSA. CDR3 loop: CASSLRFGRAGDTQYF. The CDR3 DNA sequence: TGTGCCAGCAGCTTAAGATTTGGGCGGGCCGGGGATACGCAGTATTTT. Together with reference TRBV7-2 and TRBJ2-3, the CDR3 gives the full variable domain: GAGVSQSPSNKVTEKGKDVELRCDPISGHTALYWYRQSLGQGLEFLIYFQGNSAPDKSGLPSDRFSAERTGGSVSTLTIQRTQQEDSAVYLCASSLRFGRAGDTQYFGPGTRLTVL.

The chain has TRBV28 and TRBJ2-7; perhaps TRBD1 as D (5 bases). Germline V gene sequence: CDR1 MDHEN, CDR2 SYDVKM. CDR3 length equals 13 residues. Trimming stripped 3 bases from V and 4 bases from J, with 10 bases between. CDR3 nucleotide sequence: TGTGCCAGCAGTTTTGGGCAGGGATACGAGCAGTACTTC. Translated, it gives CASSFGQGYEQYF.